These T cell receptor beta chains were read from a single sample in a study of cytomegalovirus exposure and HLA in healthy donors. Data came from immunoSEQ multiplex PCR; TCRdb stores just in-frame clones and leaves some out. Among around 94,000 clones, 83% were seen once, and the ten largest hold just over 2.5%. The sequenced sample consisted of PBMCs. Receptors were obtained from a man aged 35-49 years in good health and CMV-seronegative. Both conserved end residues are part of each CDR3.

v_gene,j_gene,CDR3aa
TRBV7-9,TRBJ1-6,CASSLDTGGNSPLHF
TRBV9,TRBJ1-5,CASSSDREGQPQHF
TRBV19,TRBJ2-1,CASRRTGRVAGGPSYNEQFF
TRBV7-3,TRBJ1-6,CASSTMGQGADSPLHF
TRBV2,TRBJ2-2,CVSSFSGELFF
TRBV10-3,TRBJ1-5,CASNTGDSNQPQHF
TRBV6-5,TRBJ2-2,CASSSTGLRELFF
TRBV7-9,TRBJ1-5,CASSLMERPQHF
TRBV7-9,TRBJ1-6,CASMAGQGSSNSPLHF
TRBV7-3,TRBJ2-5,CASSPGGGETQYF
TRBV27,TRBJ2-6,CASSPNRAAGANVLTF
TRBV2,TRBJ2-2,CASIPGQGTPGELFF
TRBV29-1,TRBJ2-3,CSHAGTGTGTDTQYF
TRBV30,TRBJ1-4,CAWSRDRAEKLFF
TRBV5-1,TRBJ2-2,CASSFDYGYGELFF
TRBV7-9,TRBJ1-2,CASSLDGGQGGTF
TRBV5-1,TRBJ1-1,CASSLVGAPNTEAFF
TRBV19,TRBJ2-3,CASSPLQRGFTDTQYF
TRBV11-2,TRBJ1-2,CASSSDRGNYGYTF
TRBV11-3,TRBJ2-1,CASSPGDRAVHEQFF
TRBV7-2,TRBJ2-1,CASSLALVGGAYNEQFF
TRBV2,TRBJ2-2,CASSPRGTANTGELFF
TRBV4-3,TRBJ2-2,CASSQRSGGANTGELFF
TRBV5-8,TRBJ2-2,CASSKGQANTGELFF
TRBV29-1,TRBJ1-4,CSARTGFEKLFF
TRBV5-4,TRBJ2-1,CASTPPGGAGNEQFF
TRBV5-6,TRBJ1-4,CASSLPGTGNEKLFF
TRBV7-2,TRBJ2-1,CASSLRAGGYNEQFF
TRBV6-6,TRBJ2-3,CASSPGRFTDTQYF
TRBV7-2,TRBJ2-5,CASSQRVQRETQYF
TRBV7-6,TRBJ1-1,CASSLRENTEAFF
TRBV7-9,TRBJ1-5,CASSLATGSQPQHF
TRBV2,TRBJ1-1,CASSFQGKDTEAFF
TRBV19,TRBJ1-6,CASSPRTGAGGNSPLHF
TRBV2,TRBJ2-4,CASSEARGSGGGRDIQYF
TRBV5-1,TRBJ1-2,CASSSDRGLYGYTF
TRBV2,TRBJ2-3,CASSELASGTDTQYF
TRBV9,TRBJ1-5,CASSVGLRGQPQHF
TRBV7-2,TRBJ2-3,CASSLAQGASNTQYF
TRBV6-1,TRBJ1-4,CASSPGALSEKLFF
TRBV7-3,TRBJ1-1,CASSLTGNTEAFF
TRBV18,TRBJ1-6,CASSPRPPTGTQTSPLHF
TRBV19,TRBJ1-2,CASRQGADYGYTF
TRBV7-2,TRBJ2-6,CAKQFSGANVLTF
TRBV4-3,TRBJ2-1,CASSKQVTGGARNEQFF
TRBV7-8,TRBJ2-3,CASSPVPGLAGDTQYF
TRBV6-5,TRBJ1-2,CASRPGQGARYTF
TRBV7-9,TRBJ1-2,CSSSLGGGYGYTF
TRBV15,TRBJ1-6,CATSSNRDLPPPLHF
TRBV11-1,TRBJ2-2,CASSLFSTGELFF
TRBV9,TRBJ1-1,CASSVGGSTEAFF
TRBV18,TRBJ1-2,CASSPPGTGGKGYTF
TRBV7-8,TRBJ2-1,CASSLGTVSEQFF
TRBV27,TRBJ2-1,CASSRSTRNNEQFF
TRBV5-1,TRBJ2-7,CASSPQAGWEQYF
TRBV5-1,TRBJ2-1,CASSSTLNRGVYNEQFF
TRBV9,TRBJ2-1,CASSARDFYNEQFF
TRBV4-3,TRBJ1-5,CASSPVLYQGGGNQPQHF
TRBV6-1,TRBJ2-6,CASSDGRDSSGANVLTF
TRBV7-9,TRBJ1-1,CASSTSQPEAFF